This T cell receptor (beta chain) was captured in a study of human T cells and chemical hapten exposure. Original processing notes: Samples contained a median of about 96,000 TCRs, with a range of about 23,224 to 700,000. One entry per CDR3 protein results from TCRdb running MiXCR on the RACE reads. V and J calls and clone size were set by TCRdb, not the authors. The table includes 75,000 to 95,000 distinct CDR3 sequences, 12% detected once. General observations from the study: The study found that DPC sensitization did not change TCRs above 1 in 1000 frequency.

As to time point: patch test 1, 2 weeks after DPC sensitization. As for treatment: therapeutic diphenylcyclopropenone sensitization with weekly scalp DPC. About this clonotype itself: What it binds is not known.

The length of the CDR3 is 10 residues. Germline V gene sequence: CDR1 DFQATT, CDR2 SNEGSKA (reference sequence). V gene TRBV20-1 combines with J gene TRBJ2-7, with D possibly TRBD2 on 7 matching bases. Here the sequenced sample was whole blood, taken in connection with sensitization to the hapten diphenylcyclopropenone (DPC). The sequence derives from a woman in her sixties with alopecia areata. Some clones in this sample may be carry-over from other donors' samples. The CDR3 DNA follows: TGCAGAAGAGGGGGGGCCGAGCAGTACTTC. This codes for CRRGGAEQYF.